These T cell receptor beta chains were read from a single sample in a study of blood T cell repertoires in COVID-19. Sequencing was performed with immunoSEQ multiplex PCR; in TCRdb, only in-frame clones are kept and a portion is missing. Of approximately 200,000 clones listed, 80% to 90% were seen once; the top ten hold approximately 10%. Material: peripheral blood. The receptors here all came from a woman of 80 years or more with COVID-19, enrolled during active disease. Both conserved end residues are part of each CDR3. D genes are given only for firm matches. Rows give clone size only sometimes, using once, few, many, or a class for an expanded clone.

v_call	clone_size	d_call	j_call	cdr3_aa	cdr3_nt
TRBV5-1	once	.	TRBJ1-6	CASSLGAPWNDNSPLHF	TGCGCCAGCAGCTTGGGGGCCCCATGGAACGATAATTCACCCCTCCACTTT
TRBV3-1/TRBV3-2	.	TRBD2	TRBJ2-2	CASSRLAGGNTGELFF	TGTGCCAGCAGCCGACTAGCGGGGGGTAACACCGGGGAGCTGTTTTTT
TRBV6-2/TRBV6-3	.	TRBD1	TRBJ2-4	CASSQTGTGVNIQYF	TGTGCCAGCAGTCAAACCGGGACAGGGGTAAACATTCAGTACTTC
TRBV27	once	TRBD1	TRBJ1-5	CASGQGREPQHF	TGTGCCAGCGGACAGGGGAGGGAGCCCCAGCATTTT
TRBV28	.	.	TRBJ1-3	CASSLGGGNTIYF	TGTGCCAGCAGTTTGGGGGGTGGAAACACCATATATTTT
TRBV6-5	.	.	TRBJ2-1	CASSFRGAHEQFF	TGTGCCAGCAGCTTCAGGGGGGCGCATGAGCAGTTCTTC
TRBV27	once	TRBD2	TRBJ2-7	CASSFRVLAGVSYEQYF	TGTGCCAGCAGTTTCCGCGTACTAGCGGGGGTCTCCTACGAGCAGTACTTC
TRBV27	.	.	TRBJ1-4	CASSFKALGWRTNEKLFF	TGTGCCAGCAGTTTTAAGGCGCTCGGGTGGAGGACTAATGAAAAACTGTTTTTT
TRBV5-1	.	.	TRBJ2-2	CASTGSGELFF	TGCGCCAGCACGGGTTCCGGGGAGCTGTTTTTT
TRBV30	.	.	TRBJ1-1	CAWRPQNTEAFF	TGTGCCTGGAGGCCACAGAACACTGAAGCTTTCTTT
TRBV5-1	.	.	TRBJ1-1	CASSSPVNTEAFF	TGCGCCAGCAGCTCCCCGGTGAACACTGAAGCTTTCTTT
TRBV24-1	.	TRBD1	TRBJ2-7	CATRRGATGGSEQYF	TGTGCCACCAGGAGGGGTGCGACAGGGGGCAGCGAGCAGTACTTC
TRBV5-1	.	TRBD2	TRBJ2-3	CASSFGGVSDTQYF	TGCGCCAGCAGCTTTGGGGGGGTTTCAGATACGCAGTATTTT
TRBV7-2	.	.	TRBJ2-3	CASSLRRVRDTQYF	TGTGCCAGCAGCTTAAGGAGGGTGAGAGATACGCAGTATTTT
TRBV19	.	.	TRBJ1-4	CASSIREGTNEKLFF	TGTGCCAGTAGTATCAGGGAGGGTACTAATGAAAAACTGTTTTTT
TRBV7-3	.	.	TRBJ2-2	CASSARAGTGELFF	TGTGCCAGCAGCGCAAGGGCGGGCACCGGGGAGCTGTTTTTT
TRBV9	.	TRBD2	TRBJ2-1	CASSPRGLAGAKGEQFF	TGTGCCAGCAGCCCCCGGGGACTAGCGGGGGCCAAGGGGGAGCAGTTCTTC
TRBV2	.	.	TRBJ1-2	CASTRAGGYTF	TGTGCCAGCACCAGGGCTGGAGGCTACACCTTC
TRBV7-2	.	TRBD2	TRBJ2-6	CASSLGAGAGANVLTF	TGTGCCAGCAGCTTAGGGGCGGGGGCTGGGGCCAACGTCCTGACTTTC
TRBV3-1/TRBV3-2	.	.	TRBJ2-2	CASSPYQGTGELFF	TGTGCCAGCAGCCCTTATCAGGGCACCGGGGAGCTGTTTTTT
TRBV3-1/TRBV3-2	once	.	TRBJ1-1	CASSLWGPNTEAFF	TGTGCCAGCAGCCTCTGGGGGCCGAACACTGAAGCTTTCTTT
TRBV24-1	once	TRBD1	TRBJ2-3	CATSDLSRGLTDTQYF	TGTGCCACCAGTGATTTGTCCAGGGGGCTAACAGATACGCAGTATTTT
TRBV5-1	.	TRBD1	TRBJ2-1	CASSPGQSSYNEQFF	TGCGCCAGCAGCCCGGGACAGAGCTCCTACAATGAGCAGTTCTTC